This T cell receptor (beta chain) was identified during a study of OX40 agonist ivuxolimab in advanced cancers. The CDR3 loop spans 16 amino acids. V was clipped by 4 bases and J by 4 bases; unmatched bases: 7. Germline CDR1 SEHNR, CDR2 FQNEAQ (reference sequence). Libraries were prepared by immunoSEQ multiplex PCR; TCRdb keeps only in-frame clonotypes and omits some of them. The sample holds 30,000 to 45,000 clones; 86% are singletons and the top ten take 2% to 3%. The origin of this receptor is an adult with an advanced solid tumor such as melanoma, head and neck, liver or kidney cancer. Here the sequenced sample was CD4+ or CD8+ T cells sorted from blood, taken in a trial of the OX40 agonist ivuxolimab. The chain couples TRBV7-9 to TRBJ2-1, with 10 bases identical to TRBD2. The CDR3, as DNA: TGTGCCAGCAGCTCCTTAGCGGGGGGAATGTACAATGAGCAGTTCTTC. It translates to CASSSLAGGMYNEQFF.